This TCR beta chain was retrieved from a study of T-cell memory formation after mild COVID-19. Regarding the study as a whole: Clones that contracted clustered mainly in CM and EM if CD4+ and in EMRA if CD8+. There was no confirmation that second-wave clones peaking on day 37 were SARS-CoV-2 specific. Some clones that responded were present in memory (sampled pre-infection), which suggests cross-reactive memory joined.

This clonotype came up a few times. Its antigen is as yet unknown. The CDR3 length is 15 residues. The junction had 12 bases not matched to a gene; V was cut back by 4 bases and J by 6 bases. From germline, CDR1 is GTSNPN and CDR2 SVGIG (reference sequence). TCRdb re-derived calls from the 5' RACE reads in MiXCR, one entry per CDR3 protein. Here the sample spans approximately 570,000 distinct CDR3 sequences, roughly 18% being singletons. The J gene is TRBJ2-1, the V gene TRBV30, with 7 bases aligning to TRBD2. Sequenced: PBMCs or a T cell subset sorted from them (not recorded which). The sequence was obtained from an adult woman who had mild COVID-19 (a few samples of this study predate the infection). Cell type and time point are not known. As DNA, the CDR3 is TGTGCCTGGAAACCGAGCGGGACCTATCTCAATGAGCAGTTCTTC. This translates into CAWKPSGTYLNEQFF.